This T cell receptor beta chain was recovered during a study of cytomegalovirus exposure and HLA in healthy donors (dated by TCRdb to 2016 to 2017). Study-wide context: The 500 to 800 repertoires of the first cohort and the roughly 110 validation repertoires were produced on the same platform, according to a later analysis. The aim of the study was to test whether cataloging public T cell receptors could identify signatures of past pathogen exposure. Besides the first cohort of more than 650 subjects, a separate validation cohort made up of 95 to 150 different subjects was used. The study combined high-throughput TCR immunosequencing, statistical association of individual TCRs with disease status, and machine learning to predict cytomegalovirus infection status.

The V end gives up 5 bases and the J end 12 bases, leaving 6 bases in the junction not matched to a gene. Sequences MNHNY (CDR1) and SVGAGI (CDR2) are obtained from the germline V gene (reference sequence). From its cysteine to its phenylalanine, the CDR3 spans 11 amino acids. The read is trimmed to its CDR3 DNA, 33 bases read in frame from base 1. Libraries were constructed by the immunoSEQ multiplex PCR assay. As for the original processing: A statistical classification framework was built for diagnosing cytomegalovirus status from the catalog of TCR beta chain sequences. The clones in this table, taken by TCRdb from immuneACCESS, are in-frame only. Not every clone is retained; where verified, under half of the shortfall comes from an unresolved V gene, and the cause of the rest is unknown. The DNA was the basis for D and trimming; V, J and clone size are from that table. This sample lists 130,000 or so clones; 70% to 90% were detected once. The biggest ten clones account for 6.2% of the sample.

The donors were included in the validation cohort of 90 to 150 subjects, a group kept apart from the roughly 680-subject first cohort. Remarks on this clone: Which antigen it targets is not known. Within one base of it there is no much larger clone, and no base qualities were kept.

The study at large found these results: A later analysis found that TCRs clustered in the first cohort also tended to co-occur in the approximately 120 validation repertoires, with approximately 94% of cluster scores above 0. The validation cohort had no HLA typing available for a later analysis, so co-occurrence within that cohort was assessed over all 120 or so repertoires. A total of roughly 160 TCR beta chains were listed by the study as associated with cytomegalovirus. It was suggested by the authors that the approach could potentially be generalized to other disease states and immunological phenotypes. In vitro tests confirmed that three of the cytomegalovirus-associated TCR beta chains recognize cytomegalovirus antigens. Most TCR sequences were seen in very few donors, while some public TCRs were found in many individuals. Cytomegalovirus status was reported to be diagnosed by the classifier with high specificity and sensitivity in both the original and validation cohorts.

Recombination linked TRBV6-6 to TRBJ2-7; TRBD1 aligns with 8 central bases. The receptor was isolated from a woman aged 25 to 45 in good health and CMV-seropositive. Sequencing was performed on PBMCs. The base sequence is TGTGCCAGCAGTAGGACAGGGCGCTTGTACTTC. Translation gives CASSRTGRLYF.